The entry below gives a single T cell receptor (beta chain) sequence along with its context. The data were taken from a study of blood T cell repertoires in COVID-19. Background on the study: Sources were T cells, B-cell-depleted T cells, or PBMCs; the material itself was cDNA or gDNA.

This CDR3 spans 14 amino acids. Germline CDR1 SGHTA, CDR2 FQGTGA. The V gene lost 4 bases and the J gene lost 8 bases, with 15 bases spanning the gap. Some clones are missing from TCRdb's copy, which holds only in-frame ones; the method was immunoSEQ multiplex PCR. The profile shows around 40,000 clones, nearly 90% of them singletons. V is TRBV7-3 and J is TRBJ2-1; possibly TRBD2 for D (6 bases). What was sequenced was peripheral blood. The TCR sequence derives from a man aged 60 to 69 with COVID-19, enrolled during active disease. The CDR3 DNA follows: TGTGCCAGCAGCTCTGCTCAATTAGCGGATGAGCAGTTCTTC. This translates into CASSSAQLADEQFF.